These 24 T cell receptor beta chains were all obtained from the same sample, sequenced in a study of metastatic and nonmetastatic thyroid tumors. No patient received treatment before thyroid surgery. TCRdb re-called the PCR reads through MiXCR. The repertoire holds about 92,000 clones, 15% seen once, with 3.6% in the top ten. The material sequenced was blood. These receptors came from a female donor with papillary thyroid cancer or a benign thyroid nodule (not recorded which). Some clones in this sample may be carry-over from other donors' samples.

The sample holds many counts of this clone. This rearrangement joins TRBV27 to TRBJ1-1; possible D gene TRBD1, 5 bases. V lost 5 bases to trimming and J lost 5 bases, with 15 bases between them. Germline V gives CDR1 MNHEY, CDR2 SMNVEV (reference sequence). This CDR3 contains 14 residues. The chain's CDR3 is CASSTSGLRTEAFF. The CDR3 nucleotides read TGTGCCAGCAGTACATCAGGGTTACGTACTGAAGCTTTCTTT.

This clone was observed many times. The V call is TRBV28, the J call TRBJ1-5; no definite D call. With 3 bases removed from V and 3 bases from J, the gap between germline ends came to 6 bases. The CDR3 has 13 amino acids. Germline loops: CDR1 MDHEN, CDR2 SYDVKM. CDR3 bases: TGTGCCAGCAGTTTCACCTACAATCAGCCCCAGCATTTT. Protein: CASSFTYNQPQHF.

This clone was found many times. The chain employs TRBV6-1 and TRBJ1-2; TRBD1 agrees at 7 bases. The CDR3 consists of 15 residues. V shed 0 bases and J 4 bases; nucleotides not matched to a gene: 5. Germline V lookup: CDR1 MNHNS, CDR2 SASEGT. CDR3 nucleotide sequence: TGTGCCAGCAGTGAAGCGGACAGGCCCCGCTATGGCTACACCTTC. Protein product: CASSEADRPRYGYTF.

The table lists this clone with many counts. The gene calls are TRBV20-1 and TRBJ2-1, with 10 bases lining up with TRBD1. Looked up from germline, CDR1 is DFQATT and CDR2 is SNEGSKA (reference sequence). The V and J ends lost 5 bases and 0 bases, in that order; junction bases with no gene match: 1. This CDR3 is 14 amino acids long. CDR3 sequence (DNA): TGCAGTGCTTGGACAGGGGGCTCCTACAATGAGCAGTTCTTC. This encodes CSAWTGGSYNEQFF.

This clone was seen many times. This chain links TRBV5-5 with TRBJ2-7; TRBD1 matches at 7 bases. The V gene's germline CDR1 is SGHKS and CDR2 YYEKEE (reference sequence). V was pared by 6 bases and J by 2 bases, with 8 bases of the junction left unmatched. CDR3 size: 14 residues. DNA for the CDR3: TGTGCCAGCATGACCGGGGACAGCCCCTACGAGCAGTACTTC. Its protein is CASMTGDSPYEQYF. Drawing the rest from reference TRBV5-5 and TRBJ2-7, the complete variable domain is DAGVTQSPTHLIKTRGQQVTLRCSPISGHKSVSWYQQVLGQGPQFIFQYYEKEERGRGNFPDRFSARQFPNYSSELNVNALLLGDSALYLCASMTGDSPYEQYFGPGTRLTVT.

This clone has at least ten counts. The chain employs TRBV6-5 and TRBJ2-3, with D possibly matching TRBD2 (5 bases). The V gene lost 0 bases and the J gene lost 0 bases, with 16 bases spanning the gap. The CDR3 sequence is 18 residues long. In germline, CDR1 is MNHEY, CDR2 SVGAGI. The CDR3 spells CASSYSTLALTSTDTQYF. The CDR3 coding sequence is TGTGCCAGCAGTTACTCGACGCTAGCATTGACAAGCACAGATACGCAGTATTTT.

This clone was counted at least ten times. The rearrangement uses TRBV2 and TRBJ2-3; TRBD1 is a possible D gene (5 bases). The germline gives CDR1 SNHLY, CDR2 FYNNEI. Trimming took off 7 bases at V and 5 bases at J, with 19 bases between the two ends. The CDR3 runs 15 residues. As DNA, the CDR3 is TGTGCCAGCACCAAAGACACTCAGGGAATAGATACGCAGTATTTT. Translated: CASTKDTQGIDTQYF.

Many counts were recorded for this clone. The V call is TRBV2, the J call TRBJ1-6; D is ambiguous. This CDR3 region has 11 residues. CDR1 and CDR2 from the germline V gene are SNHLY and FYNNEI. Trimming shortened V by 6 bases and J by 7 bases, and 4 bases separated the two germline ends. The CDR3, as DNA: TGTGCCAGCAGGTCCAATTCACCCCTCCACTTT. It specifies CASRSNSPLHF.

There are many counts of this clone. The CDR3 bases are TGTGCCAGCTCACCACCGGTCAGCTCTGGAAACACCATATATTTT. Translating gives CASSPPVSSGNTIYF. J is TRBJ1-3 and V is TRBV18; unclear D gene. Trimming took off 0 bases at V and 0 bases at J, with 6 bases between the two ends. The CDR3 runs 15 residues. From germline, CDR1 is KGHSH and CDR2 LQKENI.

A remark on this clone: At one boundary the junction diverges from the germline segment, which might be a read error. The J gene is TRBJ2-1, the V gene TRBV6-5; 14 bases match TRBD2. The germline V gene has CDR1 MNHEY and CDR2 SVGAGI. This CDR3 comprises 18 residues. The CDR3 DNA sequence: TGTGCCAGCAGTTATAGCCGGGGACTAGCGGGGGCATACAATCAGCATTTCTTC. Its translation: CASSYSRGLAGAYNQHFF.

This clone was observed at least ten times. The chain carries TRBV27 and TRBJ1-2, with a tentative D call TRBD1 (5 bases). V lost 3 bases to trimming and J lost 6 bases, with 11 bases between them. Germline lookup yields CDR1 MNHEY and CDR2 SMNVEV (reference sequence). This CDR3 has 13 residues. The chain's CDR3 is CASSFRAGHGYTF. The CDR3 DNA reads TGTGCCAGCAGTTTCAGGGCGGGGCATGGCTACACCTTC.

This clone appeared many times. The chain employs TRBV28 and TRBJ2-5; D possibly corresponds to TRBD2 (5 bases). Germline V CDR1 and CDR2: MDHEN, SYDVKM. The CDR3 length is 13 residues. V was pared by 6 bases and J by 7 bases, with 15 bases between. The CDR3 DNA is TGTGCCAGCAGCCTGACCTCGAGCGGGACCCAGTACTTC. Its translation is CASSLTSSGTQYF.

V usage is TRBV12-3 or TRBV12-4 and J usage is TRBJ1-2; TRBD1 matches at 8 bases. There are 15 residues in the CDR3. Trimming removed 6 bases from V and 3 bases from J; junction bases left unmatched: 9. CDR3 nucleotide sequence: TGTGCCAGCAGCCTCACGACAGGGGCAGACTATGGCTACACCTTC. Translation: CASSLTTGADYGYTF.

The table lists this clone with a few counts. This CDR3 is missing its conserved last phenylalanine or tryptophan, likely due to a read error. This chain uses TRBV6-1 with TRBJ2-7, with a possible D match to TRBD1 (5 bases). In germline, CDR1 is MNHNS, CDR2 SASEGT. V lost 6 bases and J 2 bases, leaving 14 bases between the germline ends. The CDR3 runs to 14 residues. CDR3 region: CASSLQDKAYEQYL. The CDR3 DNA reads TGTGCCAGCAGCCTCCAGGACAAAGCCTACGAGCAGTACTTA.

As to this clone: A clone one base away is much larger, so this may be a read error. This chain uses TRBV5-6 with TRBJ2-7, with 7 nucleotides matching TRBD1. CDR1 and CDR2 from the germline V gene are SGHDT and YYEEEE. CDR3 length equals 14 residues. Trimming cost V 0 bases and J 4 bases; bases outside gene matches: 4. CDR3 sequence: CASSLGDSGYEQYF. Here the CDR3 DNA reads TGTGCCAGCAGCTTGGGGGACAGTGGTTACGAGCAGTACTTC. Using reference TRBV5-6 and TRBJ2-7 for the parts outside the CDR3, the full variable domain is DAGVTQSPTHLIKTRGQQVTLRCSPKSGHDTVSWYQQALGQGPQFIFQYYEEEERQRGNFPDRFSGHQFPNYSSELNVNALLLGDSALYLCASSLGDSGYEQYFGPGTRLTVT.

For this clone: A much larger clone sits a single nucleotide away, making a read error possible. The same CDR3 arises from other DNA sequences in this sample as well. V gene TRBV6-2 or TRBV6-3 combines with J gene TRBJ1-1, with D perhaps matching TRBD1 (6 bases). The CDR3 spans 13 residues. Germline CDR1 MNHEY, CDR2 SVGEGT. The CDR3 is CASSPQGNTEAFF. DNA of the CDR3: TGTGCCAGCAGCCCCCAGGGGAACACTGAAGCTTTTTTT.

This clone was observed at least ten times. The gene calls are TRBV27 and TRBJ2-2, with D perhaps matching TRBD2 (5 bases). CDR3 length: 13 amino acids. Looked up from germline, CDR1 is MNHEY and CDR2 is SMNVEV (reference sequence). The germline V and J ends were trimmed by 6 bases and 4 bases, with 9 bases remaining between them. CDR3 in DNA: TGTGCCAGCAGCCTAGAGGGCACCGGGGAGCTGTTTTTT. Residues: CASSLEGTGELFF.

This clone was detected many times. Other DNA sequences within the sample encode an identical CDR3. The chain has TRBV11-1 and TRBJ1-1; a possible D gene is TRBD1 (5 bases). The CDR3 is made up of 17 amino acids. V gave up 2 bases and J gave up 5 bases, with 21 bases separating them. Looked up from germline, CDR1 is SGHAT and CDR2 is FQDESV (reference sequence). CDR3 coding DNA: TGTGCCAGCAGCTTACAGGGCCTCGCAGGGTTCGGGACTGAAGCTTTCTTT. It yields the protein CASSLQGLAGFGTEAFF.

The sample holds a few counts of this clone. The CDR3, as DNA: TGTGCCAGCAGTTTGTCGGTACAGTGGAGAAACGAGCAGTACTTC. Protein sequence: CASSLSVQWRNEQYF. The chain employs TRBV6-1 and TRBJ2-7; D gene unclear. Trimming removed 5 bases from V and 5 bases from J, with 19 bases in between. Germline V gene data show CDR1 as MNHNS and CDR2 as SASEGT. The CDR3 sequence is 15 residues long.

This clone was found many times. The chain couples TRBV6-6 to TRBJ2-2; D call uncertain. Germline CDR1 is MNHNY and CDR2 is SVGAGI (reference sequence). The CDR3 covers 17 residues. Trimming stripped 2 bases from V and 1 base from J, with 14 bases between. The CDR3 is CASSYRAPNLNTGELFF. CDR3 coding DNA: TGTGCCAGCAGTTACCGGGCCCCCAATTTGAACACCGGGGAGCTGTTTTTT.

This clone was seen repeatedly, ten times or more. Other nucleotide sequences in the sample specify the same CDR3. The chain uses TRBV28 and TRBJ2-1; 7 bases are a match to TRBD1. Germline V CDR1 and CDR2: MDHEN, SYDVKM. The CDR3 contains 12 residues. After removal of 6 bases from V and 6 bases from J, the junction contained 2 bases not matched to a gene. The CDR3 sequence: CASSPGGNEQFF. The CDR3 DNA follows: TGTGCCAGCAGCCCAGGGGGCAATGAGCAGTTCTTC.

The V gene is TRBV12-3 or TRBV12-4, the J gene TRBJ2-7; no reliable D call. The CDR3 has 18 residues. Trimming took 7 bases from V and 7 from J, leaving 32 bases between them. CDR3 protein: CASTLVLYGRVLHREQYF. The DNA for the CDR3 is TGTGCCAGCACCCTGGTCTTGTACGGTCGGGTCCTACATCGGGAGCAGTACTTC.

The rearrangement uses TRBV19 and TRBJ1-3, with 7 bases lining up with TRBD1. The CDR3 is made up of 16 amino acids. The V gene's germline CDR1 is LNHDA and CDR2 SQIVND (reference sequence). The V and J ends lost 3 bases and 0 bases, in that order; junction bases with no gene match: 5. The CDR3 DNA sequence: TGTGCCAGTAGTATCCCGGGACAGATCTCTGGAAACACCATATATTTT. Translation gives CASSIPGQISGNTIYF.

This clone occurred many times. This rearrangement joins TRBV28 to TRBJ2-5, with a tentative D call TRBD2 (7 bases). Deletions cut 1 base from V and 2 bases from J, with 14 bases between. The CDR3 spans 16 residues. Germline CDR1 is MDHEN and CDR2 is SYDVKM. CDR3 in amino acids: CASSLYQGGGQETQYF. CDR3 bases: TGTGCCAGCAGTTTATATCAGGGAGGGGGACAAGAGACCCAGTACTTC.